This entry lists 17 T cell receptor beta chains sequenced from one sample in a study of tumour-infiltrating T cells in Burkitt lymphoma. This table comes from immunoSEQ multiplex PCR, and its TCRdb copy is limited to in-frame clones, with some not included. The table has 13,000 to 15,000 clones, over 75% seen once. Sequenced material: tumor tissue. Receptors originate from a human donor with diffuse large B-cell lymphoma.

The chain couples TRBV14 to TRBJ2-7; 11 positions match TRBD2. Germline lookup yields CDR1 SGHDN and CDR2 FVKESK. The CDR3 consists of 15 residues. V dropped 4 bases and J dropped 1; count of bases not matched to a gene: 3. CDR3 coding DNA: TGTGCCAGCAGCCTCCTAGCGGGGGGTTCCTACGAGCAGTACTTC. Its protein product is CASSLLAGGSYEQYF.

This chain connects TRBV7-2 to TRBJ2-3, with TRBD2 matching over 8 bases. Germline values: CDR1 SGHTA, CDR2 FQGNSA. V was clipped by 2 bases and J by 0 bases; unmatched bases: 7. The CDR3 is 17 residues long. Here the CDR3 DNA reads TGTGCCAGCAGCTTATTTACTAGCGGAGGTAGCACAGATACGCAGTATTTT. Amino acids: CASSLFTSGGSTDTQYF. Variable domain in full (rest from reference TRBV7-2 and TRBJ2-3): GAGVSQSPSNKVTEKGKDVELRCDPISGHTALYWYRQSLGQGLEFLIYFQGNSAPDKSGLPSDRFSAERTGGSVSTLTIQRTQQEDSAVYLCASSLFTSGGSTDTQYFGPGTRLTVL.

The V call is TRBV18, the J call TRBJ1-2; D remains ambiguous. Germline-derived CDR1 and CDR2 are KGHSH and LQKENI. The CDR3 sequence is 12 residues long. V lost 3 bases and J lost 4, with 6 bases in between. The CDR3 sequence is CASSPEAYGYTF. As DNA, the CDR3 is TGTGCCAGCTCACCTGAGGCCTATGGCTACACCTTC.

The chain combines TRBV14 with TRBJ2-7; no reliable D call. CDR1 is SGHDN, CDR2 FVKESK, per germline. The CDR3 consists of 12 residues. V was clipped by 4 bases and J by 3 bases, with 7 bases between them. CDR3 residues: CASSPANYEQYF. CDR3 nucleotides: TGTGCCAGCAGCCCGGCAAACTACGAGCAGTACTTC.

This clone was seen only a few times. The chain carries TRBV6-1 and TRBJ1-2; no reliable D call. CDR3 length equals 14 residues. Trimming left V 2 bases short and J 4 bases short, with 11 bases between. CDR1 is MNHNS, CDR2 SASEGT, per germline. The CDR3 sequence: CASSERAGIYGYTF. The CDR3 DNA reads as TGTGCCAGCAGTGAACGGGCAGGAATCTATGGCTACACCTTC.

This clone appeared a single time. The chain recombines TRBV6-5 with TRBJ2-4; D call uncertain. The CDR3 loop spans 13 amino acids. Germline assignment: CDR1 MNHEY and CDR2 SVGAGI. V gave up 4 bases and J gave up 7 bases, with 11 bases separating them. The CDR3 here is CASSSGPANIQYF. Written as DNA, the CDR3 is TGTGCCAGCAGTTCCGGCCCAGCGAACATTCAGTACTTC.

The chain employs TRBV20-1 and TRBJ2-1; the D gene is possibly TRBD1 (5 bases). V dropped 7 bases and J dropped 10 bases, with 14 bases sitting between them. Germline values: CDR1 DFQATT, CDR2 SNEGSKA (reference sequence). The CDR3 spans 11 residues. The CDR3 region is CSVPGLGEQFF. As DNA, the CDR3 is TGCAGTGTACCAGGGCTAGGGGAGCAGTTCTTC.

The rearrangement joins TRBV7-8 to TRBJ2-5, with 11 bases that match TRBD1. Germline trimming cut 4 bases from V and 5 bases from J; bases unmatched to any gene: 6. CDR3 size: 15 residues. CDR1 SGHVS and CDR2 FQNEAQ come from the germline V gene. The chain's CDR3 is CASSSGQGAPETQYF. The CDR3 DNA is TGTGCCAGCAGCTCCGGACAGGGGGCGCCGGAGACCCAGTACTTC.

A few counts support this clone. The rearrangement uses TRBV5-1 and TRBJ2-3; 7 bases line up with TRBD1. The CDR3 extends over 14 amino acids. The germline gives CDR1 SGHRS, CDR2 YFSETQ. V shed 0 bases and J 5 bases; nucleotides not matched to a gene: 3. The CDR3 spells CASSLGDSLDTQYF. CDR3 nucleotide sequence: TGCGCCAGCAGCTTGGGGGACAGTCTAGATACGCAGTATTTT.

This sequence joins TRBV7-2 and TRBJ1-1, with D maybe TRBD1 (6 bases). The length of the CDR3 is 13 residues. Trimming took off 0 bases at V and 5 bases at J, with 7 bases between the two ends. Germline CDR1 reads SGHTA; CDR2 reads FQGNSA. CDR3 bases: TGTGCCAGCAGCTTAGCGCAGGGGACTGAAGCTTTCTTT. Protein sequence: CASSLAQGTEAFF.

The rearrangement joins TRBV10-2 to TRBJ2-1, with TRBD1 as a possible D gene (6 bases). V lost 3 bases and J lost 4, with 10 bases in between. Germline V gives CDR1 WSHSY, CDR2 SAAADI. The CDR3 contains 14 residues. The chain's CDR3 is CASSDTRGYNEQFF. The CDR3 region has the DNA TGCGCCAGCAGTGACACCAGGGGATACAATGAGCAGTTCTTC.

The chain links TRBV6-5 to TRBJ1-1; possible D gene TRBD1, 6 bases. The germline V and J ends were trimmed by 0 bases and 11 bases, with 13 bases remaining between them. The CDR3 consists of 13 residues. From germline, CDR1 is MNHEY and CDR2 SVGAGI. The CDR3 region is CASSYSEDSKAFF. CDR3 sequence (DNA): TGTGCCAGCAGTTACTCCGAGGACAGTAAGGCTTTCTTT.

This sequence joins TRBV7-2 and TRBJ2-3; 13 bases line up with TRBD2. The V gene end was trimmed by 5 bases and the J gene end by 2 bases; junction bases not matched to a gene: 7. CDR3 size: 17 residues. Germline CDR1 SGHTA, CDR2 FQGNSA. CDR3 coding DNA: TGTGCCAGCAGCGAACGGGGACTAGCGGGATCCACAGATACGCAGTATTTT. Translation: CASSERGLAGSTDTQYF. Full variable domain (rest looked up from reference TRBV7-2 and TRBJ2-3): GAGVSQSPSNKVTEKGKDVELRCDPISGHTALYWYRQSLGQGLEFLIYFQGNSAPDKSGLPSDRFSAERTGGSVSTLTIQRTQQEDSAVYLCASSERGLAGSTDTQYFGPGTRLTVL.

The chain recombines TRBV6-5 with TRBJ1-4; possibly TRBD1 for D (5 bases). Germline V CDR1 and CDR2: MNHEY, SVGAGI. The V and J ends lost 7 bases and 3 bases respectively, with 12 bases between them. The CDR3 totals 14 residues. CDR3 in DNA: TGTGCCAGCATGAGGGGTTCGGCTAATGAAAAACTGTTTTTT. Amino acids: CASMRGSANEKLFF.

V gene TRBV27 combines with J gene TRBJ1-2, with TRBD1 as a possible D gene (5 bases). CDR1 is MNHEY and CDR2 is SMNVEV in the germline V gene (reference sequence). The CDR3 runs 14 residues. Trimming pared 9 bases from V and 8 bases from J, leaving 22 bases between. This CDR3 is CASGVGPREDGYTF. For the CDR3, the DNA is TGTGCCAGTGGTGTCGGGCCCAGGGAAGACGGCTACACCTTC.

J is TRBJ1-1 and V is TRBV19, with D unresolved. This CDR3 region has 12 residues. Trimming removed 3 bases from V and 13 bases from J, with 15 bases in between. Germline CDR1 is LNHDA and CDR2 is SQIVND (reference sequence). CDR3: CASSITGEQGFF. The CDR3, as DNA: TGTGCCAGTAGTATTACTGGTGAGCAAGGTTTCTTT.

CDR3 in amino acids: CATSWLGSTDTQYF. The CDR3 DNA reads TGTGCCACCAGCTGGTTGGGGAGCACAGATACGCAGTATTTT. V usage is TRBV15 and J usage is TRBJ2-3; D is uncertain. The CDR3 has 14 residues. V was shortened by 5 bases and J by 0 bases, with 9 bases between the two germline ends. Germline CDR1 reads LNHNV; CDR2 reads YYDKDF (reference sequence).